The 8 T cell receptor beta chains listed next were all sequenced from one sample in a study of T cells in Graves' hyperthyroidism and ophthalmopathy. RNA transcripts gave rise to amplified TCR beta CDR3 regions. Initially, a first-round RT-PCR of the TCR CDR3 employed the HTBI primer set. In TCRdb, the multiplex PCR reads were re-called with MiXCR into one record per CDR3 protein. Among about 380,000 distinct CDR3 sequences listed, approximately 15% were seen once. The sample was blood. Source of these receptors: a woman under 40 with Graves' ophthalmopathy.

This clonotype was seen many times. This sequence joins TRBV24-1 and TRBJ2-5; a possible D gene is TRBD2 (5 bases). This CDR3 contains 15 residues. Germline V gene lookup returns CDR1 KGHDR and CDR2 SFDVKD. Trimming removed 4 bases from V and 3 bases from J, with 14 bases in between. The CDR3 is CATSDRGWKEETQYF. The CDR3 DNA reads TGTGCCACCAGTGACCGGGGATGGAAGGAAGAGACCCAGTACTTC.

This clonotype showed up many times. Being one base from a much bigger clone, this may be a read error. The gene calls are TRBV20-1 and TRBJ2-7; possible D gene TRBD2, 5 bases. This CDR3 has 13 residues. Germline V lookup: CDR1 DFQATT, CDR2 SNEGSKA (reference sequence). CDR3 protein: CNEHWETNYEQYF. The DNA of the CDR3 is TGCAATGAACACTGGGAGACAAACTACGAGCAGTACTTC.

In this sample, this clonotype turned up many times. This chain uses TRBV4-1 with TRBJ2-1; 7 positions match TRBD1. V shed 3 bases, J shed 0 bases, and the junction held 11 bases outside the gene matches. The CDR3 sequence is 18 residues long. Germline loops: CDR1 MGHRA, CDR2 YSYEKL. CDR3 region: CASSHGHGTANSYNEQFF. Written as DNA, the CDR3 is TGCGCCAGCAGCCACGGACACGGGACAGCTAACTCCTACAATGAGCAGTTCTTC.

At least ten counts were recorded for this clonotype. CDR3 nucleotide sequence: TGTGCCTGGAGTGTACCCCCCGGGGACGAGCAGTACTTC. Its protein is CAWSVPPGDEQYF. The rearrangement joins TRBV30 to TRBJ2-7, with a possible D match to TRBD2 (5 bases). The V gene's germline CDR1 is GTSNPN and CDR2 SVGIG (reference sequence). V was cut by 0 bases and J by 5 bases, with 11 bases left in between. The length of the CDR3 is 13 residues.

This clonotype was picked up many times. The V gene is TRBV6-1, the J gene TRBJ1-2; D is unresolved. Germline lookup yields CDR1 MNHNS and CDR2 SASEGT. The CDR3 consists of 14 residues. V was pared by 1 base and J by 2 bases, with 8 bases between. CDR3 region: CASSEVTDNYGYTF. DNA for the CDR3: TGTGCCAGCAGTGAAGTAACTGACAACTATGGCTACACCTTC.

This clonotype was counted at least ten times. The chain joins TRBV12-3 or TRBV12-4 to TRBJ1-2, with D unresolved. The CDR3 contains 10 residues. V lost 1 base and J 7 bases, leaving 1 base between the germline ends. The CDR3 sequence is CASSLGGYTF. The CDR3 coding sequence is TGTGCCAGCAGTTTAGGTGGCTACACCTTC.

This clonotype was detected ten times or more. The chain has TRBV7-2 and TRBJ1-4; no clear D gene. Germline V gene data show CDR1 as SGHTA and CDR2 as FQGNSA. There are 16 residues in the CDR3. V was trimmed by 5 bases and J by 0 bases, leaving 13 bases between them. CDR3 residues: CASSQGWGSTNEKLFF. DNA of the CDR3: TGTGCCAGCAGCCAAGGGTGGGGTTCAACTAATGAAAAACTGTTTTTT.

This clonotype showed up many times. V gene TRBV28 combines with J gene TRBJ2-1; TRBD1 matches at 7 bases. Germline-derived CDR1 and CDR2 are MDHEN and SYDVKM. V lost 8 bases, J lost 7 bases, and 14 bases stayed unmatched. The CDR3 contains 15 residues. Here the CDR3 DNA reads TGTGCCAGCCGCATACCGGGACAGAGAGGTAATGAGCAGTTCTTC. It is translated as CASRIPGQRGNEQFF.